This passage covers 28 T cell receptor beta chains from one sample sequenced in a study of T cells in women clearing cervical HPV infection. Sequencing used immunoSEQ multiplex PCR; TCRdb keeps in-frame clones, though not all of them. Across 40,000 to 55,000 clones, the top ten clones capture 0.8% to 1% of the sample. Sequencing was done on a sample of blood buffy coat. Source of these receptors: a woman aged 18 to 75 with a cervical HPV16 infection that either progressed to CIN3+ or cleared (not recorded which).

The CDR3 spells CASSPSGSSNTEAFF. The sequenced part of the CDR3 DNA is TGCGCCAGCAGCCCGAGCGGCAGCTCAAACACTGAA. The rearrangement uses TRBV5-1 and TRBJ1-1; no clear D gene. The read terminates 3 residues ahead of where the CDR3 ends, so the germline J gene completes it. The V end was cut by 4 bases, the J end by 2 bases, with 15 bases between. This CDR3 has 15 residues. From germline, CDR1 is SGHRS and CDR2 YFSETQ.

A word on this clone: The read terminates 3 residues ahead of where the CDR3 ends, so the germline J gene completes it. The chain links TRBV18 to TRBJ1-2, with 10 positions matching TRBD1. This CDR3 spans 16 amino acids. Germline CDR1 and CDR2: KGHSH and LQKENI. The CDR3 loop reads CASTLGQGLITDTYTF. CDR3 DNA (partial): TGTGCCAGCACCTTGGGACAGGGGTTGATTACAGATACC.

This CDR3 is CASSELLQGHQPQHF. CDR3 bases read: TGTGCCAGCAGTGAATTGCTACAGGGCCATCAGCCC. The J gene is TRBJ1-5, the V gene TRBV2; maybe TRBD1 (6 bases). The read ends 3 residues early relative to the CDR3; the germline J gene fills the gap. From germline, CDR1 is SNHLY and CDR2 FYNNEI. This CDR3 is built from 15 residues. V was pared by 2 bases and J by 5 bases, with 13 bases between.

Concerning this clone: The read is 3 residues too short to cover the CDR3 end, so that end is filled in from the germline J gene. The chain carries TRBV2 and TRBJ2-2; tentatively, D is TRBD1 (5 bases). The germline V gene has CDR1 SNHLY and CDR2 FYNNEI. The CDR3 is 15 amino acids. The CDR3 DNA, read in part, is TGTGCCAGCAGTGAGGTTTCCAGGGCAAATTCACCG. This translates into CASSEVSRANSP. The CDR3 as a whole reads CASSEVSRANSPLFF.

As to this clone: The read gets to within 3 residues of the CDR3 end, and the germline J gene fills in the rest. This rearrangement joins TRBV30 to TRBJ2-7; TRBD1 matches 8 bases. There are 12 residues in the CDR3. The germline V gene encodes CDR1 GTSNPN and CDR2 SVGIG (reference sequence). Trimming took 5 bases from V and 2 from J; bases not matched to a gene: 2. Partial CDR3 DNA: TGTGCCTGGCAACAGGGGGCCTACGAG. It specifies CAWQQGAYE. The full CDR3 protein reads CAWQQGAYEQYF.

Regarding this clone: The sequenced fragment ends 3 residues before the CDR3 boundary, so the rest is inferred from the germline J gene. The rearrangement links TRBV28 to TRBJ2-7; no clear D. Germline values: CDR1 MDHEN, CDR2 SYDVKM. Trimming took 3 bases from V and 2 from J, leaving 5 bases between them. This CDR3 spans 12 amino acids. The CDR3 is CASSLGTYEQYF. The CDR3 DNA, read in part, is TGTGCCAGCAGTTTGGGCACCTACGAG.

About this clone itself: The read terminates 3 residues ahead of where the CDR3 ends, so the germline J gene completes it. This chain links TRBV12-3 or TRBV12-4 with TRBJ1-1; D is unresolved. Trimming left V 4 bases short and J 1 base short, with 7 bases between. The CDR3 has 13 amino acids. CDR3 residues: CASSSGGNTEAFF. The part of the CDR3 DNA that was read is TGTGCCAGCAGTTCGGGTGGGAACACTGAA.

As regards this clone: The sequenced fragment ends 3 residues before the CDR3 boundary, so the rest is inferred from the germline J gene. The rearrangement uses TRBV7-2 and TRBJ2-7, with unresolved D. CDR3 length: 12 amino acids. CDR1 and CDR2 (germline): SGHTA, FQGNSA. V was pared by 7 bases and J by 5 bases, with 12 bases between. The CDR3: CASTLDGHEQYF. The DNA read from the CDR3 is TGTGCCAGCACCCTAGACGGCCACGAG. The complete variable domain, with remaining parts taken from reference TRBV7-2 and TRBJ2-7, reads GAGVSQSPSNKVTEKGKDVELRCDPISGHTALYWYRQSLGQGLEFLIYFQGNSAPDKSGLPSDRFSAERTGGSVSTLTIQRTQQEDSAVYLCASTLDGHEQYFGPGTRLTVT.

With respect to this clone: Sequencing ends 3 residues short of the CDR3 end; the germline J gene provides the rest. The rearrangement uses TRBV19 and TRBJ1-2; 10 bases match TRBD1. Germline loops: CDR1 LNHDA, CDR2 SQIVND (reference sequence). This CDR3 is built from 16 residues. The CDR3 loop reads CASSTTGGAAIKGYTF. The part of the CDR3 DNA that was read is TGTGCCAGTAGTACGACAGGGGGCGCAGCGATAAAGGGC.

Regarding this clone: The read ends 3 residues early relative to the CDR3; the germline J gene fills the gap. The V call is TRBV5-1, the J call TRBJ2-3, with D perhaps TRBD1 (6 bases). The germline V and J ends were trimmed by 3 bases and 2 bases, with 16 bases remaining between them. The CDR3 runs to 16 residues. The germline V gene has CDR1 SGHRS and CDR2 YFSETQ. The CDR3 reads CASSYTGSSTTDTQYF. Partial CDR3 DNA: TGCGCCAGCAGCTATACAGGGTCTTCGACCACAGATACG.

For this clone: Read sequence stops 3 residues before the CDR3 end, and the germline J gene provides the missing end. The chain has TRBV20-1 and TRBJ2-1, with 8 bases identical to TRBD2. J was trimmed by 0 bases and V by 3 bases; bases with no gene match: 1. The CDR3 runs 14 residues. Germline V gives CDR1 DFQATT, CDR2 SNEGSKA (reference sequence). CDR3 bases read: TGCAGTGCTAGCGGGGGGGACTCCTACAATGAG. Its translation is CSASGGDSYNE. The whole CDR3 protein is CSASGGDSYNEQFF.

With regard to this clone: The read ends 3 residues before the CDR3 terminus; that terminus is restored from the germline J gene. The J gene is TRBJ2-2, the V gene TRBV7-2; 7 bases map to TRBD2. J gave up 6 bases and V 5 bases, and 6 bases lay outside the gene matches. Germline V gene sequence: CDR1 SGHTA, CDR2 FQGNSA. The CDR3 length is 14 residues. CDR3 bases read: TGTGCCAGCAGCCTCCGCGGGGGTTCCGGGGAG. Protein sequence: CASSLRGGSGE. The complete CDR3 protein is CASSLRGGSGELFF. The full variable domain, with the rest looked up from reference TRBV7-2 and TRBJ2-2, is GAGVSQSPSNKVTEKGKDVELRCDPISGHTALYWYRQSLGQGLEFLIYFQGNSAPDKSGLPSDRFSAERTGGSVSTLTIQRTQQEDSAVYLCASSLRGGSGELFFGEGSRLTVL.

Comments on this clone: Read coverage stops 3 residues before the CDR3 terminus; the germline J gene supplies the remainder. This chain joins TRBV7-9 and TRBJ2-2; 7 bases are shared with TRBD2. The CDR3 is 12 amino acids. Germline V gives CDR1 SEHNR, CDR2 FQNEAQ (reference sequence). The CDR3 bases that were read are TGTGCCAGCAGCGTGAGCGGGGAAAAG. Residues: CASSVSGEK. The CDR3, in full, reads CASSVSGEKLFF.

With respect to this clone: The read ends 3 residues before the CDR3 terminus; that terminus is restored from the germline J gene. The chain is built from TRBV6-1 and TRBJ1-1, with TRBD1 matching 8 bases. This CDR3 contains 16 residues. CDR1 and CDR2 (germline): MNHNS, SASEGT. V was clipped by 3 bases and J by 0 bases; unmatched bases: 6. CDR3 DNA (partial): TGTGCCAGCAGTGAGGGGCTCAGGGGGCTGAACACTGAA. As protein: CASSEGLRGLNTE. The whole CDR3 protein is CASSEGLRGLNTEAFF.

The CDR3 sequence: CASSVGGLPTYNEQFF. The DNA read from the CDR3 is TGTGCCAGCAGCGTAGGCGGACTTCCCACCTACAATGAG. This chain joins TRBV9 and TRBJ2-1, with D maybe TRBD2 (5 bases). The read ends 3 residues shy of where the CDR3 ends; the end is completed using the germline J gene. V was trimmed by 0 bases and J by 2 bases, leaving 12 bases between them. There are 16 residues in the CDR3. Per germline, CDR1 SGDLS and CDR2 YYNGEE.

The covered CDR3 bases are TGCGCCAGCAGCTCAGCAGATACG. Protein sequence: CASSSADT. From start to end, the CDR3 is CASSSADTQYF. The V and J genes are TRBV5-1 and TRBJ2-3; D call uncertain. Sequencing ends 3 residues short of the CDR3 end; the germline J gene provides the rest. Looked up from germline, CDR1 is SGHRS and CDR2 is YFSETQ. CDR3 length: 11 residues. The V and J ends lost 3 bases and 4 bases respectively, with 3 bases between them.

Partial CDR3 DNA: TGTGCCAGCAGTTTCGGGGGGAGTGCCGAG. It codes for CASSFGGSAE. The full CDR3 protein is CASSFGGSAEQYF. The J gene is TRBJ2-7, the V gene TRBV27; TRBD2 agrees at 7 bases. The read falls 3 residues short of the CDR3 end, and the missing part is taken from the germline J gene. The junction had 5 bases not matched to a gene; V was cut back by 3 bases and J by 6 bases. Germline CDR1 and CDR2: MNHEY and SMNVEV (reference sequence). The CDR3 totals 13 residues.

The CDR3: CASSEGVGGRNEQYF. Partial CDR3 DNA: TGTGCCAGCAGTGAAGGGGTAGGGGGCAGGAACGAG. The chain couples TRBV6-1 to TRBJ2-7; 7 bases align to TRBD1. The observed sequence ends 3 residues before the CDR3 terminus, with the missing tail filled in from the germline J gene. Per germline, CDR1 MNHNS and CDR2 SASEGT. Germline trimming cut 1 base from V and 5 bases from J; bases unmatched to any gene: 8. The CDR3 loop spans 15 amino acids.

CDR3 protein: CASSLGTRDSLWSPLHF. The part of the CDR3 DNA that was read is TGCGCCAGCAGCTTGGGGACCCGGGACTCGCTTTGGTCACCC. The chain uses TRBV5-1 and TRBJ1-6; maybe TRBD1 (5 bases). The observed sequence ends 3 residues before the CDR3 terminus, with the missing tail filled in from the germline J gene. This CDR3 has 17 residues. V was trimmed by 0 bases and J by 10 bases, leaving 20 bases between them. Germline loops: CDR1 SGHRS, CDR2 YFSETQ.

Worth noting for this clone: The read terminates 3 residues ahead of where the CDR3 ends, so the germline J gene completes it. The J gene is TRBJ2-3, the V gene TRBV7-6; D not certain. Germline V CDR1 and CDR2: SGHVS, FNYEAQ. This CDR3 has 13 residues. The CDR3 protein is CASSLVPGETQYF. The part of the CDR3 DNA that was read is TGTGCCAGCAGCTTAGTCCCGGGTGAGACG. Supplemented by reference TRBV7-6 and TRBJ2-3, the full variable domain reads GAGVSQSPRYKVTKRGQDVALRCDPISGHVSLYWYRQALGQGPEFLTYFNYEAQQDKSGLPNDRFSAERPEGSISTLTIQRTEQRDSAMYRCASSLVPGETQYFGPGTRLTVL.

Note on this clone: The missing CDR3 end, 3 residues past where the read stops, is filled in from the germline J gene. The chain uses TRBV5-1 and TRBJ2-7, with TRBD1 matching 10 bases. The CDR3 covers 15 residues. Trimming cost V 0 bases and J 5 bases; bases outside gene matches: 5. The germline CDR1 and CDR2 sequences are SGHRS and YFSETQ. The sequenced CDR3 bases are TGCGCCAGCAGCTTGGGACGGACAGGGGGGAACGAG. It encodes CASSLGRTGGNE. The whole CDR3 reads CASSLGRTGGNEQYF.

As concerns this clone: The read halts 3 residues ahead of the CDR3 end, with the missing end drawn from the germline J gene. J is TRBJ2-7 and V is TRBV6-1; a possible D gene is TRBD1 (5 bases). Trimming removed 0 bases at V and 2 bases at J, with 11 bases between. The germline V gene has CDR1 MNHNS and CDR2 SASEGT. The CDR3 has 15 amino acids. The CDR3 DNA, read in part, is TGTGCCAGCAGTGAAGCGCTTCAGGGCACCTACGAG. Protein: CASSEALQGTYE. The CDR3 in its entirety is CASSEALQGTYEQYF.

Notes on this clone: The read is 3 residues too short to cover the CDR3 end, so that end is filled in from the germline J gene. The chain combines TRBV18 with TRBJ2-3, with D possibly matching TRBD1 (5 bases). CDR3 size: 16 residues. In germline, CDR1 is KGHSH, CDR2 LQKENI. CDR3 sequence: CASSPPRIRENQPQYF. The CDR3 bases that were read are TGTGCCAGCTCACCCCCTCGGATCAGGGAAAATCAGCCG.

Remarks on this clone: The CDR3 end falls 3 residues outside the read, so it is completed with the germline J gene. The J gene is TRBJ2-2, the V gene TRBV11-2; no clear D gene. This CDR3 has 14 residues. Germline lookup yields CDR1 SGHAT and CDR2 FQNNGV. The CDR3 sequence: CASSLDRGSSRLFF. CDR3 bases read: TGTGCCAGCAGCTTAGATCGCGGCTCCAGCAGG.

Comments on this clone: With the read ending 3 residues before the CDR3 end, the germline J gene is used to fill in that end. J is TRBJ2-7 and V is TRBV14; D is perhaps TRBD1 (5 bases). CDR3 size: 16 residues. From germline, CDR1 is SGHDN and CDR2 FVKESK. V lost 2 bases to trimming and J lost 5 bases, with 19 bases between them. CDR3 region: CASSQLTVWQGDEQYF. The DNA read from the CDR3 is TGTGCCAGCAGCCAATTGACGGTCTGGCAGGGTGACGAG.

As to this clone: Read coverage stops 3 residues before the CDR3 terminus; the germline J gene supplies the remainder. This chain connects TRBV18 to TRBJ1-1, with 7 bases fitting TRBD1. The CDR3 consists of 13 residues. From germline, CDR1 is KGHSH and CDR2 LQKENI. CDR3 DNA (partial): TGTGCCAGCTCACCGGGACAGCAAGAGACA. Its protein product is CASSPGQQET. The full CDR3 reads CASSPGQQETAFF.

Regarding this clone: The CDR3 end lies 3 residues beyond the end of the read and is filled in from the germline J gene. The V call is TRBV7-9, the J call TRBJ1-1, with TRBD1 as a possible D gene (5 bases). The length of the CDR3 is 12 residues. Germline V lookup: CDR1 SEHNR, CDR2 FQNEAQ (reference sequence). Here the CDR3 reads CASSSDSYEAFF. The sequenced CDR3 bases are TGTGCCAGCAGTTCCGACAGCTACGAG.

About this clone itself: The sequenced fragment ends 3 residues before the CDR3 boundary, so the rest is inferred from the germline J gene. J is TRBJ2-1 and V is TRBV5-1; 13 bases are a match to TRBD2. Germline CDR1 and CDR2: SGHRS and YFSETQ. The CDR3 runs 14 residues. V was clipped by 5 bases and J by 4 bases; unmatched bases: 0. The covered CDR3 bases are TGCGCCAGCAGGACTAGCGGGGGGTACAATGAG. The encoded protein is CASRTSGGYNE. The complete CDR3 reads CASRTSGGYNEQFF.